The next 24 T cell receptor beta chains were all read from a single sample in a study of T cells in Graves' hyperthyroidism and ophthalmopathy (dated by TCRdb to about 2019). The library was produced with multiplex PCR. Sequencer: Illumina HiSeq 2000. The TCR beta CDR3 regions were amplified from RNA transcripts. For the first round of RT-PCR on the TCR CDR3, the HTBI primer set was used together with the Qiagen OneStep RT-PCR kit. Starting from the raw public reads, TCRdb applied fastp trimming at Q25, assembled clones with MiXCR and retained in-frame beta chains. Entries that share a CDR3 protein sequence are merged under the most common genes and DNA. The sample contains hundreds of thousands of distinct CDR3 sequences, roughly a sixth of them found a single time. The top ten constitute over 15% of the sample. Material for sequencing was blood. The receptors shown here come from a woman aged 45-60 years with Graves' hyperthyroidism that later progressed to Graves' ophthalmopathy.

This clonotype was counted at least ten times. The V gene is TRBV4-1, the J gene TRBJ2-7; D is unresolved. This CDR3 contains 14 residues. CDR1 and CDR2 from the germline V gene are MGHRA and YSYEKL. V gave up 1 base and J gave up 2 bases, with 9 bases separating them. The CDR3 coding sequence is TGCGCCAGCAGCCAAGGGGCCACCCCCTACGAGCAGTACTTC. Translated, it gives CASSQGATPYEQYF.

Ten or more counts support this clonotype. Written as DNA, the CDR3 is TGTGCCAGCAGCTCGCCCGGGGCTACCATGAACACTGAAGCTTTCTTT. Amino acid sequence: CASSSPGATMNTEAFF. The rearrangement joins TRBV7-2 to TRBJ1-1; possibly TRBD1 for D (5 bases). The CDR3 length is 16 residues. Germline V gene lookup returns CDR1 SGHTA and CDR2 FQGNSA. V was pared by 4 bases and J by 0 bases, with 15 bases between.

This clonotype was picked up many times. The chain combines TRBV12-3 or TRBV12-4 with TRBJ2-1; the match to TRBD2 covers 7 bases. The length of the CDR3 is 15 residues. V lost 5 bases and J lost 0; bases outside the gene matches: 4. CDR3 in amino acids: CASSARGSSYNEQFF. The CDR3 region has the DNA TGTGCCAGCAGTGCTCGCGGGAGCTCCTACAATGAGCAGTTCTTC.

The rearrangement links TRBV27 to TRBJ1-4, with 8 nucleotides matching TRBD1. This CDR3 spans 15 amino acids. The V gene's germline CDR1 is MNHEY and CDR2 SMNVEV (reference sequence). V trimming: 1 base; J trimming: 7 bases; junction bases outside the gene matches: 5. The DNA of the CDR3 is TGTGCCAGCAGTTTATGGAGTCAGGGGGCTGAAAAACTGTTTTTT. Translating it yields CASSLWSQGAEKLFF.

This chain uses TRBV29-1 with TRBJ1-2; D is ambiguous. V lost 0 bases and J 8 bases, leaving 10 bases between the germline ends. The CDR3 runs 12 residues. Germline CDR1 and CDR2: SQVTM and ANQGSEA. In DNA, the CDR3 is TGCAGCGTTGAAGATCGCAGGCTCGGCTACACCTTC. It yields the protein CSVEDRRLGYTF.

This clonotype was seen more than once but under ten times. V is TRBV19 and J is TRBJ1-5; D possibly corresponds to TRBD1 (5 bases). Deletions cut 3 bases from V and 7 bases from J, with 16 bases between. This CDR3 is built from 15 residues. Germline loops: CDR1 LNHDA, CDR2 SQIVND (reference sequence). CDR3 in amino acids: CASSIEGTGKQPQHF. CDR3 in DNA: TGTGCCAGTAGTATTGAGGGGACTGGGAAGCAGCCCCAGCATTTT. Together with reference TRBV19 and TRBJ1-5, the CDR3 gives the full variable domain: DGGITQSPKYLFRKEGQNVTLSCEQNLNHDAMYWYRQDPGQGLRLIYYSQIVNDFQKGDIAEGYSVSREKKESFPLTVTSAQKNPTAFYLCASSIEGTGKQPQHFGDGTRLSIL.

The chain carries TRBV6-1 and TRBJ2-7, with D perhaps matching TRBD1 or TRBD2 (6 bases each). Trimming left V 3 bases short and J 2 bases short, with 11 bases between. Looked up from germline, CDR1 is MNHNS and CDR2 is SASEGT. This CDR3 comprises 14 residues. The CDR3 sequence: CASSEAGHTYEQYF. For the CDR3, the DNA is TGTGCCAGCAGTGAGGCGGGACACACCTACGAGCAGTACTTC.

V usage is TRBV5-1 and J usage is TRBJ1-4, with 7 bases that match TRBD1. V shed 4 bases, J shed 8 bases, and the junction held 14 bases outside the gene matches. CDR1 SGHRS and CDR2 YFSETQ come from the germline V gene. There are 16 residues in the CDR3. The CDR3 loop is CASSRPRQGFDEKLFF. CDR3 in DNA: TGCGCCAGCAGCCGTCCGCGACAGGGTTTCGACGAAAAACTGTTTTTT.

This clonotype was detected ten times or more. This CDR3 is CATSRGVVLAGGRVPDTQYF. The CDR3 coding sequence is TGTGCCACCAGCAGAGGAGTCGTCCTAGCGGGGGGGCGGGTCCCAGATACGCAGTATTTT. This chain connects TRBV15 to TRBJ2-3; 12 bases agree with TRBD2. CDR3 length: 20 residues. The germline V gene has CDR1 LNHNV and CDR2 YYDKDF (reference sequence). After removal of 1 base from V and 4 bases from J, the junction contained 15 bases not matched to a gene.

A few counts support this clonotype. V usage is TRBV15 and J usage is TRBJ2-7; D may be TRBD1 (6 bases). The germline V gene encodes CDR1 LNHNV and CDR2 YYDKDF (reference sequence). This CDR3 comprises 16 residues. The V end was cut by 3 bases, the J end by 3 bases, with 18 bases between. CDR3: CATSSHLPGHRYEQYF. In DNA form, the CDR3 reads TGTGCCACCAGCAGCCACCTTCCGGGACACCGCTACGAGCAGTACTTC.

This chain connects TRBV7-2 to TRBJ2-7, with 7 bases lining up with TRBD1. The CDR3 consists of 18 residues. Trimming took 5 bases from V and 3 from J; bases not matched to a gene: 19. The germline V gene encodes CDR1 SGHTA and CDR2 FQGNSA. Here the CDR3 reads CASSPDEGGTFWLYEQYF. In nucleotides, the CDR3 is TGTGCCAGCAGCCCGGATGAAGGGGGCACGTTTTGGCTCTACGAGCAGTACTTC.

This clonotype has just a few counts. The chain's CDR3 is CASSLGGVDQETQYF. The DNA of the CDR3 is TGTGCCAGCAGCTTGGGGGGGGTGGACCAAGAGACCCAGTACTTC. The chain recombines TRBV7-3 with TRBJ2-5, with 7 bases lining up with TRBD2. J was trimmed by 0 bases and V by 3 bases; bases with no gene match: 4. The CDR3 extends over 15 amino acids. Germline CDR1 and CDR2: SGHTA and FQGTGA. The whole variable domain, filled in from reference TRBV7-3 and TRBJ2-5, reads GAGVSQTPSNKVTEKGKYVELRCDPISGHTALYWYRQSLGQGPEFLIYFQGTGAADDSGLPNDRFFAVRPEGSVSTLKIQRTERGDSAVYLCASSLGGVDQETQYFGPGTRLLVL.

This chain joins TRBV7-8 and TRBJ2-2; either TRBD1 or TRBD2 may fit D (6 bases each). The germline gives CDR1 SGHVS, CDR2 FQNEAQ. Trimming removed 1 base at V and 0 bases at J, with 12 bases between. The CDR3 runs to 17 residues. The CDR3 DNA reads as TGTGCCAGCAGCTTAGGTTTTGGGGGGCCGAACACCGGGGAGCTGTTTTTT. Translation: CASSLGFGGPNTGELFF.

The V and J genes are TRBV2 and TRBJ2-5; TRBD2 might be the D (6 bases). Trimming left V 3 bases short and J 2 bases short, with 13 bases between. Germline V CDR1 and CDR2: SNHLY, FYNNEI. The CDR3 covers 15 residues. CDR3 nucleotides: TGTGCCAGCAGTGATATGGGGGGTGGTCAAGAGACCCAGTACTTC. Translation gives CASSDMGGGQETQYF.

This clonotype was seen a few times. The CDR3 sequence: CASSEGRRTDTQYF. In nucleotides, the CDR3 is TGTGCCAGCAGTGAAGGGCGCAGGACAGATACGCAGTATTTT. The chain is built from TRBV6-1 and TRBJ2-3; no definite D call. V shed 1 base and J shed 3 bases, with 8 bases lying between them. Germline V gives CDR1 MNHNS, CDR2 SASEGT. The length of the CDR3 is 14 residues.

Only a few counts were recorded for this clonotype. This chain joins TRBV3-1 and TRBJ2-7; D is tentatively TRBD1 or TRBD2 (6 bases each). The CDR3 spans 15 residues. V was clipped by 1 base and J by 6 bases, with 16 bases between them. Germline V gene lookup returns CDR1 LGHDT and CDR2 YNNKEL (reference sequence). The CDR3 reads CASSQVSGALREQYF. The CDR3 nucleotides read TGTGCCAGCAGCCAAGTTTCGGGGGCCCTCCGCGAGCAGTACTTC.

The J gene is TRBJ2-6, the V gene TRBV5-1, with 7 bases identical to TRBD1. CDR1 is SGHRS and CDR2 is YFSETQ in the germline V gene. Trimming removed 0 bases from V and 2 bases from J; junction bases left unmatched: 2. This CDR3 is 16 amino acids long. DNA of the CDR3: TGCGCCAGCAGCTTGGCCGGACAGGCTGGGGCCAACGTCCTGACTTTC. Translation gives CASSLAGQAGANVLTF.

This clonotype was counted at least ten times. The chain couples TRBV24-1 to TRBJ1-1, with TRBD1 matching 10 bases. Germline V gene sequence: CDR1 KGHDR, CDR2 SFDVKD. V shed 10 bases, J shed 0 bases, and the junction held 13 bases outside the gene matches. The CDR3 length is 17 residues. The DNA for the CDR3 is TGTGCCACGACGTATCTCGGGACAGGGGTTATGAACACTGAAGCTTTCTTT. Its protein product is CATTYLGTGVMNTEAFF.

This clonotype occurred many times. The V and J genes are TRBV30 and TRBJ1-2; maybe TRBD1 (5 bases). The CDR3 sequence is 13 residues long. Germline lookup yields CDR1 GTSNPN and CDR2 SVGIG (reference sequence). V gave up 4 bases and J gave up 3 bases, with 12 bases separating them. The CDR3 DNA is TGTGCCTGGAAGGGGCAAGCCTACTATGGCTACACCTTC. Translation gives CAWKGQAYYGYTF.

V is TRBV27 and J is TRBJ2-6, with D possibly being TRBD1 (6 bases). The CDR3 spans 17 residues. The V end lost 5 bases, the J end lost 0 bases, and 14 bases lay between the germline ends. Per the germline V gene, CDR1 is MNHEY and CDR2 is SMNVEV (reference sequence). The DNA of the CDR3 is TGTGCCAGCAGTACCCGGGACACGGGCTCTGGGGCCAACGTCCTGACTTTC. This translates into CASSTRDTGSGANVLTF.

The chain has TRBV11-2 and TRBJ2-3; TRBD2 matches at 10 bases. CDR1 and CDR2 (germline): SGHAT, FQNNGV. The V and J ends lost 3 bases and 3 bases, in that order; junction bases with no gene match: 9. The CDR3 loop spans 17 amino acids. CDR3 bases: TGTGCCAGCAGCTTCCCCGCGGGTAGCGGGGGGACAGATACGCAGTATTTT. Translated: CASSFPAGSGGTDTQYF.

This rearrangement joins TRBV5-4 to TRBJ2-1, with 12 bases aligning to TRBD2. This CDR3 comprises 15 residues. The V gene's germline CDR1 is SGHNT and CDR2 YYREEE (reference sequence). The V gene end was trimmed by 4 bases and the J gene end by 2 bases; junction bases not matched to a gene: 1. CDR3 amino acids: CASSGLAGTYNEQFF. As DNA, the CDR3 is TGTGCCAGCAGCGGACTAGCGGGGACCTACAATGAGCAGTTCTTC. The variable domain in full, completed from reference TRBV5-4 and TRBJ2-1, reads ETGVTQSPTHLIKTRGQQVTLRCSSQSGHNTVSWYQQALGQGPQFIFQYYREEENGRGNFPPRFSGLQFPNYSSELNVNALELDDSALYLCASSGLAGTYNEQFFGPGTRLTVL.

At least ten counts were recorded for this clonotype. V usage is TRBV3-1 and J usage is TRBJ2-7; tentatively, D is TRBD2 (6 bases). The germline CDR1 and CDR2 sequences are LGHDT and YNNKEL (reference sequence). V was cut by 0 bases and J by 0 bases, with 12 bases left in between. The CDR3 loop spans 16 amino acids. Here the CDR3 DNA reads TGTGCCAGCAGCCAAGATAGGACTAAGTTCTCCTACGAGCAGTACTTC. Translating it yields CASSQDRTKFSYEQYF.

About this clonotype: This may stem from a read error, because a much larger clone lies one nucleotide away. This sequence joins TRBV5-5 and TRBJ2-5; D is perhaps TRBD1 (6 bases). The CDR3 consists of 13 residues. Germline values: CDR1 SGHKS, CDR2 YYEKEE (reference sequence). The V end lost 4 bases, the J end lost 1 base, and 8 bases lay between the germline ends. CDR3 bases: TGTGCCAGCAGCGGGGACATCCAAGAGACCCAGTACTTC. Translating gives CASSGDIQETQYF.